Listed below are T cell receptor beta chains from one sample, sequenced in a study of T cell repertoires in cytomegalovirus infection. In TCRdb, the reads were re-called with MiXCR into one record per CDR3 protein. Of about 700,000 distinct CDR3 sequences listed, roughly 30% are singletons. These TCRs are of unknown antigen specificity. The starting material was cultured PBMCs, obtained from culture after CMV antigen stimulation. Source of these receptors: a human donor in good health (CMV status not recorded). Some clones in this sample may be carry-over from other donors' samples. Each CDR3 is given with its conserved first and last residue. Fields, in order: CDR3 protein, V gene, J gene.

CATVPSSYNEQFF	TRBV25-1	TRBJ2-1
CSASGTGGGYTEAFF	TRBV20-1	TRBJ1-1
CASSLATVTGELFF	TRBV7-2	TRBJ2-2
CASSEAAAVYSGYTF	TRBV2	TRBJ1-2
CASRNSGGETQYF	TRBV6-6	TRBJ2-5
CSAARGEETQYF	TRBV20-1	TRBJ2-5
CASSPVASGGGKQYF	TRBV7-2	TRBJ2-7
CASSSGAGVWDEQFF	TRBV6-2/TRBV6-3	TRBJ2-1
CASSLRAGDLHTQYF	TRBV7-2	TRBJ2-3
CASSRGEGLARETQYF	TRBV7-9	TRBJ2-5
CASSLLGIAQETQYF	TRBV27	TRBJ2-5
CASSFNDFYGYTF	TRBV7-8	TRBJ1-2
CSARVAGVSGNTIYF	TRBV20-1	TRBJ1-3
CASSNGGGTGELFF	TRBV2	TRBJ2-2
CASSRNSYTEAFF	TRBV7-2	TRBJ1-1
CSAATGSTTDTQYF	TRBV20-1	TRBJ2-3
CSEPGPTGGYTF	TRBV20-1	TRBJ1-2
CATSRGAVPYEQYF	TRBV15	TRBJ2-7
CASTGTSGGAEFF	TRBV12-3/TRBV12-4	TRBJ2-1
CASGYLGNF	TRBV6-1	TRBJ1-4
CASSQAVRETQYF	TRBV3-1	TRBJ2-5
CASSLAPPQAQIEAFF	TRBV7-8	TRBJ1-1